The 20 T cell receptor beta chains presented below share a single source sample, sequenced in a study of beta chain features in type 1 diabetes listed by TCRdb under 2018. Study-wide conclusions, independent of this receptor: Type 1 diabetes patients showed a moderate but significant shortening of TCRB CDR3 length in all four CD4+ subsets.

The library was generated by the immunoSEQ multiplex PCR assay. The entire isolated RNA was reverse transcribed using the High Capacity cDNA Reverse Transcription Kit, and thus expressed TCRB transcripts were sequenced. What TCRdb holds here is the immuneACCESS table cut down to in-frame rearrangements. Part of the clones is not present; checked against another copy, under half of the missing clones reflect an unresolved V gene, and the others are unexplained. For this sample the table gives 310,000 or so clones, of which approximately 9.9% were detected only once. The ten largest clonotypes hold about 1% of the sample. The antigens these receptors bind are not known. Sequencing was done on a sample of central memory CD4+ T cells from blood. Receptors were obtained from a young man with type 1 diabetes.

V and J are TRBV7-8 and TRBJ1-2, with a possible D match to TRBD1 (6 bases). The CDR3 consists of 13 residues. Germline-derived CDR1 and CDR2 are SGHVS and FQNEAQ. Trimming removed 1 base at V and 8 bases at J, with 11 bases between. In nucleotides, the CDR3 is TGTGCCAGCAGCTTAGTGGGGGCCGAAGGCTACACCTTC. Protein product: CASSLVGAEGYTF. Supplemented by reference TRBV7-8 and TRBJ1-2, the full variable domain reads GAGVSQSPRYKVAKRGQDVALRCDPISGHVSLFWYQQALGQGPEFLTYFQNEAQLDKSGLPSDRFFAERPEGSVSTLKIQRTQQEDSAVYLCASSLVGAEGYTFGSGTRLTVV.

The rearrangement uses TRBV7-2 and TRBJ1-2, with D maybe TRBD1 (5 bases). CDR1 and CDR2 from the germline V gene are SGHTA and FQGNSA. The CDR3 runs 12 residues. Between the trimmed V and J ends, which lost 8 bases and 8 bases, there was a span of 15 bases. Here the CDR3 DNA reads TGTGCCAGCTCCGGCAGGGCGGGAGGCTACACCTTC. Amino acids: CASSGRAGGYTF.

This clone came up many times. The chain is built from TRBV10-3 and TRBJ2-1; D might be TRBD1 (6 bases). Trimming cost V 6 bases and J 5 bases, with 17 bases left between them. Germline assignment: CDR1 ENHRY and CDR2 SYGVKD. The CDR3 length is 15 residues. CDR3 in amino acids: CAISLRGSLDNEQFF. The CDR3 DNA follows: TGTGCCATCAGCCTCAGGGGCTCACTAGACAATGAGCAGTTCTTC.

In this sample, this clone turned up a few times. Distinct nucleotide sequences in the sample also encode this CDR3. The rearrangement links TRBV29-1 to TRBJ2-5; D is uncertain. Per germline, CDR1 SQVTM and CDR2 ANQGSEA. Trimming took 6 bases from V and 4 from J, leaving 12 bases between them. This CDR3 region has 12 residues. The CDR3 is CSVGPPRETQYF. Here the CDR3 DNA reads TGCAGCGTCGGGCCACCCCGAGAGACCCAGTACTTC.

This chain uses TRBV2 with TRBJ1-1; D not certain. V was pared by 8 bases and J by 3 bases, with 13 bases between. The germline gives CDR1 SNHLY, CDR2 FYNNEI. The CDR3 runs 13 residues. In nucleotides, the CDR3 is TGTGCCAGCGAAGCTCATAGGGACACTGAAGCTTTCTTT. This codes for CASEAHRDTEAFF.

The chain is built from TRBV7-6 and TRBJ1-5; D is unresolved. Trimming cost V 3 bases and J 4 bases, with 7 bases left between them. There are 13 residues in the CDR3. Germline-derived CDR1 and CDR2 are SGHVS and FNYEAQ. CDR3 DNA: TGTGCCAGCAGCTTGGGGTTTAATCAGCCCCAGCATTTT. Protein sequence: CASSLGFNQPQHF.

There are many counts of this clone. The CDR3 loop is CASGRDRVNEQYF. DNA for the CDR3: TGTGCCAGCGGGCGGGACAGGGTGAACGAGCAGTACTTC. The rearrangement joins TRBV2 to TRBJ2-7, with 9 bases fitting TRBD1. In germline, CDR1 is SNHLY, CDR2 FYNNEI. The CDR3 runs 13 residues. J lost 5 bases, V lost 8 bases, and 7 bases had no gene match.

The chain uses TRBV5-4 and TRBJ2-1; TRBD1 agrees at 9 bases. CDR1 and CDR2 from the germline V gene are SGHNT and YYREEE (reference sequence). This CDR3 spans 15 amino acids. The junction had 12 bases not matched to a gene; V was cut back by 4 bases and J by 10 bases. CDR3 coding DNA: TGTGCCAGCAGCGCAAAGTCTACAGGGGGCGAGGAGCAGTTCTTC. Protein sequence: CASSAKSTGGEEQFF.

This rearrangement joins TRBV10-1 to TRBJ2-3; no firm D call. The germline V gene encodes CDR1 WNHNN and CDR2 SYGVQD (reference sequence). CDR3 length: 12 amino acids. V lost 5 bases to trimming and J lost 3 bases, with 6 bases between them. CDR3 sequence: CASSWETDTQYF. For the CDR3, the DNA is TGCGCCAGCAGTTGGGAAACAGATACGCAGTATTTT.

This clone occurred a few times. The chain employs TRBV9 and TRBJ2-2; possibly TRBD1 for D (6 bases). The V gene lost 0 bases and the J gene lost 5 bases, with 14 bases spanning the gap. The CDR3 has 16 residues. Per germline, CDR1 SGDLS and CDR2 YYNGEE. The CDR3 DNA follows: TGTGCCAGCAGCGTAGCGGTCCAGGGGTGGACCGGGGAGCTGTTTTTT. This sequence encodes CASSVAVQGWTGELFF.

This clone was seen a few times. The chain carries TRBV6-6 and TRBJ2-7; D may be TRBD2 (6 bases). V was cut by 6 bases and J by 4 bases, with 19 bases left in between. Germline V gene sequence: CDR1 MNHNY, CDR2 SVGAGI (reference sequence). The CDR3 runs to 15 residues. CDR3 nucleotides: TGTGCCAGCAGCCCAGATGGTGGGGGGAGGTACGAGCAGTACTTC. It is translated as CASSPDGGGRYEQYF.

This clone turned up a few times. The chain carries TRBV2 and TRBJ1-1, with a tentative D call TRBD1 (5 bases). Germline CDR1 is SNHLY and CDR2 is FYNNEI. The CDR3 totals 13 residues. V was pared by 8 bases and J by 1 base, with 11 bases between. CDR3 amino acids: CASLRDTNTEAFF. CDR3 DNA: TGTGCCAGCCTCAGGGATACGAACACTGAAGCTTTCTTT.

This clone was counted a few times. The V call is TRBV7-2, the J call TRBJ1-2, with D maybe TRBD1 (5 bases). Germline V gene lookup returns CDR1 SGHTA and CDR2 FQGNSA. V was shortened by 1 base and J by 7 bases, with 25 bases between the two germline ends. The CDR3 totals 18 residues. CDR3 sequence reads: CASSLGVLGERGRSGYTF. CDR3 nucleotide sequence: TGTGCCAGCAGCTTAGGAGTATTGGGGGAAAGAGGGAGGAGTGGCTACACCTTC.

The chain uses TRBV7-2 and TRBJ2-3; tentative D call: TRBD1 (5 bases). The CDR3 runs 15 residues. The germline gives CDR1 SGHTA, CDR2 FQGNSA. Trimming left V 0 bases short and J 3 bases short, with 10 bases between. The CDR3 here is CASSLATRQTDTQYF. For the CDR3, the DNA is TGTGCCAGCAGCTTAGCGACACGACAGACAGATACGCAGTATTTT.

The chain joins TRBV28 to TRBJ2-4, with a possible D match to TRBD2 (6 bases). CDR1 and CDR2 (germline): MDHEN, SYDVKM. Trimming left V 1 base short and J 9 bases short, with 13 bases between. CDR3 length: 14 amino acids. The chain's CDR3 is CASSLSAGSGIQYF. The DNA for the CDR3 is TGTGCCAGCAGTTTATCGGCGGGGTCGGGCATTCAGTACTTC. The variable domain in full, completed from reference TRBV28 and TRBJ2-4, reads DVKVTQSSRYLVKRTGEKVFLECVQDMDHENMFWYRQDPGLGLRLIYFSYDVKMKEKGDIPEGYSVSREKKERFSLILESASTNQTSMYLCASSLSAGSGIQYFGAGTRLSVL.

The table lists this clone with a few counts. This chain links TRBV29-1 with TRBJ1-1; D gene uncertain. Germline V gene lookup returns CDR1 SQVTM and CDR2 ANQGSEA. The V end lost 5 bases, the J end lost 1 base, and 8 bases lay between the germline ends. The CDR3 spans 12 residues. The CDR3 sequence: CSVRLTNTEAFF. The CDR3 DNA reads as TGCAGCGTTAGACTGACGAACACTGAAGCTTTCTTT.

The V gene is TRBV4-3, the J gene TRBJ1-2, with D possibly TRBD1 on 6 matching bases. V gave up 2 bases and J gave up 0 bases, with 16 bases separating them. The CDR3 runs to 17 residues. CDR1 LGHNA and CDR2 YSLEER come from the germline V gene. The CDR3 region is CASSQPRGTKTNYGYTF. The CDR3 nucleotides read TGCGCCAGCAGCCAACCCCGCGGGACAAAAACTAACTATGGCTACACCTTC.

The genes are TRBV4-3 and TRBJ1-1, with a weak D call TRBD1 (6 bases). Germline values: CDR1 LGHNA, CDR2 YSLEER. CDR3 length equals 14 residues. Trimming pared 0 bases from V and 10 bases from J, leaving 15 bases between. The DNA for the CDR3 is TGCGCCAGCAGCCAAGATCCCAAGGGGGTAGCAGCTTTCTTT. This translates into CASSQDPKGVAAFF.

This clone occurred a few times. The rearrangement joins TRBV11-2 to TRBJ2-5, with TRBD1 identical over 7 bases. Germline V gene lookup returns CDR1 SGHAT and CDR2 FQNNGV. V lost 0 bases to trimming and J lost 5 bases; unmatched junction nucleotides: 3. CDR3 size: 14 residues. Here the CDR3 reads CASSLDRGTETQYF. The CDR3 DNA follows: TGTGCCAGCAGCTTAGACAGGGGGACGGAGACCCAGTACTTC.

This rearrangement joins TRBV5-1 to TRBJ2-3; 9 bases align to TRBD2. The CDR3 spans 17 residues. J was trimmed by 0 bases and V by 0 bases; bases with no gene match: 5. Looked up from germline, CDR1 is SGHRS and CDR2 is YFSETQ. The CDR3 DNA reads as TGCGCCAGCAGCTTGGGGTTAGCGGGGGCTAGCACAGATACGCAGTATTTT. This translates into CASSLGLAGASTDTQYF. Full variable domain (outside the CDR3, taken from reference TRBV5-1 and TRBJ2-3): KAGVTQTPRYLIKTRGQQVTLSCSPISGHRSVSWYQQTPGQGLQFLFEYFSETQRNKGNFPGRFSGRQFSNSRSEMNVSTLELGDSALYLCASSLGLAGASTDTQYFGPGTRLTVL.